The 11 T cell receptor beta chains presented below share a single source sample, sequenced in a study of shared clonotypes between healthy human individuals. Clones were sequenced by immunoSEQ multiplex PCR, and TCRdb holds only the in-frame ones, with some missing. This sample has millions of clones, with less than 95% found just once. Selected positively for CCR7 and CD45RO-negative, naive CD8 cells excluded terminally differentiated effector memory CD45RA+ cells. Sequences were obtained from naive CD8+ T cells sorted from blood. Source of these receptors: a man younger than 35 in good health.

J is TRBJ1-6 and V is TRBV9, with D unclear. This CDR3 contains 15 residues. Germline values: CDR1 SGDLS, CDR2 YYNGEE. V was shortened by 3 bases and J by 0 bases, with 7 bases between the two germline ends. CDR3: CASSASGSYNSPLHF. CDR3 in DNA: TGTGCCAGCAGCGCCTCTGGCTCCTATAATTCACCCCTCCACTTT.

V and J are TRBV4-2 and TRBJ2-7; D may be TRBD2 (5 bases). CDR3 size: 14 residues. Germline loops: CDR1 LGHNA, CDR2 YNFKEQ. V was trimmed by 0 bases and J by 2 bases, leaving 8 bases between them. For the CDR3, the DNA is TGTGCCAGCAGCCAAGAACCGGGGACCTACGAGCAGTACTTC. Translation: CASSQEPGTYEQYF.

The chain combines TRBV12-5 with TRBJ1-3; 8 bases line up with TRBD1. The CDR3 runs to 16 residues. The germline gives CDR1 LGHNT, CDR2 FRNRAP. V shed 6 bases and J 0 bases; nucleotides not matched to a gene: 7. CDR3 nucleotide sequence: TGTGCTAGTGGATCGGGACAGGCGTTCTCTGGAAACACCATATATTTT. Its translation is CASGSGQAFSGNTIYF.

The gene calls are TRBV6-6 and TRBJ2-7; 7 bases agree with TRBD1. Germline V CDR1 and CDR2: MNHNY, SVGAGI (reference sequence). V gave up 2 bases and J gave up 2 bases; unmatched junction bases: 3. The CDR3 spans 14 residues. The CDR3 DNA follows: TGTGCCAGCAGTTACAGGGGGCTCGCCTACGAGCAGTACTTC. Its translation: CASSYRGLAYEQYF.

As DNA, the CDR3 is TGTGCCAGCACTTACTACGGGGATGAGCAGTTCTTC. As protein: CASTYYGDEQFF. The rearrangement uses TRBV2 and TRBJ2-1, with a tentative D call TRBD2 (5 bases). With 7 bases removed from V and 8 bases from J, the gap between germline ends came to 12 bases. The V gene's germline CDR1 is SNHLY and CDR2 FYNNEI. There are 12 residues in the CDR3.

The rearrangement joins TRBV6-5 to TRBJ2-5; no definite D call. Judging by the DNA end, TRBJ2-7 fits better; the J call may be wrong. The CDR3 sequence is 12 residues long. CDR1 and CDR2 from the germline V gene are MNHEY and SVGAGI. This CDR3 reads CASRQSLGEQYF. The CDR3 nucleotides read TGTGCCAGCAGGCAGAGTCTGGGCGAGCAGTACTTC.

J is TRBJ2-2 and V is TRBV5-4; D is perhaps TRBD2 (5 bases). The CDR3 length is 18 residues. The germline V gene encodes CDR1 SGHNT and CDR2 YYREEE (reference sequence). V lost 0 bases to trimming and J lost 1 base, with 16 bases between them. CDR3 nucleotide sequence: TGTGCCAGCAGCTTGGCGGGCTACTACCGGGGGAACACCGGGGAGCTGTTTTTT. Its translation: CASSLAGYYRGNTGELFF.

The count of this clone is one. The rearrangement links TRBV18 to TRBJ1-1; no definite D call. The CDR3 totals 13 residues. Germline CDR1 and CDR2: KGHSH and LQKENI. V was shortened by 2 bases and J by 2 bases, with 6 bases between the two germline ends. CDR3 protein: CASSPSANTEAFF. The CDR3 DNA follows: TGTGCCAGCTCACCATCCGCCAACACTGAAGCTTTCTTT.

The chain links TRBV13 to TRBJ2-3, with 7 nucleotides matching TRBD1. The CDR3 consists of 16 residues. V lost 4 bases to trimming and J lost 0 bases; unmatched junction nucleotides: 7. CDR1 is PRHDT, CDR2 FYEKMQ, per germline (reference sequence). CDR3 protein: CASSYSTGPSTDTQYF. For the CDR3, the DNA is TGTGCCAGCAGCTATTCGACAGGGCCTAGCACAGATACGCAGTATTTT. Supplemented by reference TRBV13 and TRBJ2-3, the full variable domain reads AAGVIQSPRHLIKEKRETATLKCYPIPRHDTVYWYQQGPGQDPQFLISFYEKMQSDKGSIPDRFSAQQFSDYHSELNMSSLELGDSALYFCASSYSTGPSTDTQYFGPGTRLTVL.

V is TRBV5-6 and J is TRBJ1-1; no firm D call. The germline CDR1 and CDR2 sequences are SGHDT and YYEEEE. The CDR3 sequence is 14 residues long. V was clipped by 0 bases and J by 10 bases, with 16 bases between them. Here the CDR3 DNA reads TGTGCCAGCAGCTTGGAGAACAGCTTGGAATCAGCTTTCTTT. The encoded protein is CASSLENSLESAFF. The variable domain in full, completed from reference TRBV5-6 and TRBJ1-1, reads DAGVTQSPTHLIKTRGQQVTLRCSPKSGHDTVSWYQQALGQGPQFIFQYYEEEERQRGNFPDRFSGHQFPNYSSELNVNALLLGDSALYLCASSLENSLESAFFGQGTRLTVV.

The chain joins TRBV14 to TRBJ2-7, with D uncertain. The CDR3 has 15 residues. V lost 3 bases and J 3 bases, leaving 15 bases between the germline ends. From germline, CDR1 is SGHDN and CDR2 FVKESK. The CDR3 loop reads CASSHLGRTDYEQYF. The CDR3 DNA is TGTGCCAGCAGCCACCTTGGGCGGACCGACTACGAGCAGTACTTC.